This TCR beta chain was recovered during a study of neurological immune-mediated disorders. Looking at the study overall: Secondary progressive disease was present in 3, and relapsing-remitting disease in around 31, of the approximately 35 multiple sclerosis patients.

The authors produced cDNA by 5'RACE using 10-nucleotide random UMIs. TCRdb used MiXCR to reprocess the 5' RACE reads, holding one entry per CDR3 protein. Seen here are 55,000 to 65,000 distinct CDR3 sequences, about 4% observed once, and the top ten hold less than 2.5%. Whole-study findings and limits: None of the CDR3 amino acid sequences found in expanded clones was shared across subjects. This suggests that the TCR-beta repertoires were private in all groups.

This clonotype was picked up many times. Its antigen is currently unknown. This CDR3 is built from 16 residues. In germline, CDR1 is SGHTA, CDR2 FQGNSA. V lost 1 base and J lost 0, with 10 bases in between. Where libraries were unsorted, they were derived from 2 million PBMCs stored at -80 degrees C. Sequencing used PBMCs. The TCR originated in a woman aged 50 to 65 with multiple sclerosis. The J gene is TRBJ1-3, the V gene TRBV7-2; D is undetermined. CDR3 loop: CASSLGAVNSGNTIYF. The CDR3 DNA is TGTGCCAGCAGCTTAGGAGCAGTTAACTCTGGAAACACCATATATTTT.